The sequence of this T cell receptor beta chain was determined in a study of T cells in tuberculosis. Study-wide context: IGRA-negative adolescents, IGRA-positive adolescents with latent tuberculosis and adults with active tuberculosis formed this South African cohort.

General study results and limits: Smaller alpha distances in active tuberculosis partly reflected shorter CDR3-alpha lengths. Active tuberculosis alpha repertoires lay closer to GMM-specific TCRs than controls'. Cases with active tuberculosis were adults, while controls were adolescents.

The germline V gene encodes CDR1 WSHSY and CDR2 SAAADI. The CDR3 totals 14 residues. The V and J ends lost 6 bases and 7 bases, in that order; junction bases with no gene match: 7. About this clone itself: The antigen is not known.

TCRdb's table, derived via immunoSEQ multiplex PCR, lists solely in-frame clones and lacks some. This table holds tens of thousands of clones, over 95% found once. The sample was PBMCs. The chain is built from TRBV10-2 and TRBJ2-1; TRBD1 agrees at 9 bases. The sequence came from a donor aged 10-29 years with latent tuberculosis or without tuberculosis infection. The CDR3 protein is CASSRDRERNEQFF. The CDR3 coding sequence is TGCGCCAGCAGCCGGGACAGGGAGAGAAATGAGCAGTTCTTC.